These 20 T cell receptor beta chains share one sample of origin, sequenced in a study of post-analysis software for immune sequencing data. The study, taken as a whole, reports: Patients had higher frequencies than controls of five TRBV segments, including TRBV5-6, TRBV5-1 and TRBV20-1.

For these TCRs, the target antigens are not known. cDNA libraries for TCR beta contained unique molecular identifiers. Using its own MiXCR run on the PCR reads, TCRdb lists one record per CDR3 protein. The table shows 740,000 or so distinct CDR3 sequences, with approximately 53% occurring only once. Material: blood. The source of these receptors is a girl aged 5-17 years with multiple sclerosis.

This clonotype turned up a few times. The chain uses TRBV18 and TRBJ2-5; a possible D gene is TRBD2 (6 bases). The J call could be wrong; TRBJ2-7 is a better fit for the DNA end. This CDR3 has 14 amino acids. Germline V CDR1 and CDR2: KGHSH, LQKENI. Here the CDR3 reads CASSLAGQTSEQYF. Written as DNA, the CDR3 is TGTGCCAGCTCACTGGCGGGGCAGACTAGCGAGCAGTACTTC.

V is TRBV6-5 and J is TRBJ2-1, with 7 bases aligning to TRBD2. The J call is doubtful: the DNA matches TRBJ2-7 better. The CDR3 extends over 15 amino acids. Looked up from germline, CDR1 is MNHEY and CDR2 is SVGAGI. The CDR3 DNA follows: TGTGCCAGCAGTCTCCTAGCGGTCAAATACAATGAGCAGTACTTC. Translated: CASSLLAVKYNEQYF.

This clonotype appeared a few times. The genes are TRBV12-3 or TRBV12-4 and TRBJ2-4; 7 nucleotides align to TRBD1. Germline trimming cut 5 bases from V and 7 bases from J; bases unmatched to any gene: 8. The CDR3 contains 14 residues. The DNA of the CDR3 is TGTGCCAGCAGTGCACGACAGGGTCCGAACATTCAGTACTTC. It is translated as CASSARQGPNIQYF.

The CDR3 region has the DNA TGCAGCGTTGAAACGGGCACCTCCTACGAGCAGTACTTC. It specifies CSVETGTSYEQYF. This chain joins TRBV29-1 and TRBJ2-7; no reliable D call. Deletions cut 2 bases from V and 0 bases from J, with 8 bases between. The CDR3 loop spans 13 amino acids. Germline CDR1 and CDR2: SQVTM and ANQGSEA.

This chain connects TRBV20-1 to TRBJ2-5; possibly TRBD1 for D (5 bases). Germline lookup yields CDR1 DFQATT and CDR2 SNEGSKA (reference sequence). The CDR3 length is 12 residues. Trimming stripped 6 bases from V and 5 bases from J, with 13 bases between. CDR3 coding DNA: TGCAGTGCCAGGTTCAGGGTGGAGACCCAGTACTTC. Residues: CSARFRVETQYF.

The chain recombines TRBV7-2 with TRBJ2-7; D call uncertain. The CDR3 runs to 13 residues. CDR1 and CDR2 (germline): SGHTA, FQGNSA. V gave up 4 bases and J gave up 4 bases, with 11 bases separating them. CDR3 DNA sequence: TGTGCCAGCAGCTCCGACTTATCTTACGAGCAGTACTTC. Translated: CASSSDLSYEQYF.

The V call is TRBV3-1, the J call TRBJ1-2; 9 nucleotides line up with TRBD1. CDR1 LGHDT and CDR2 YNNKEL come from the germline V gene (reference sequence). The trim removed 3 bases at V and 7 bases at J, leaving 9 bases unmatched. This CDR3 comprises 15 residues. As DNA, the CDR3 is TGTGCCAGCAGCCATGCCGGGACAGGGTTTTTTGGCTACACCTTC. As protein: CASSHAGTGFFGYTF.

The genes are TRBV3-1 and TRBJ2-4; a possible D gene is TRBD1 (6 bases). The end of the DNA fits TRBJ2-5 better, so the J call may be wrong. The CDR3 is made up of 17 amino acids. Germline CDR1 LGHDT, CDR2 YNNKEL (reference sequence). The CDR3 sequence is CASSQGFRDTKQETQYF. In DNA form, the CDR3 reads TGTGCCAGCAGCCAAGGATTTCGGGACACAAAACAAGAGACCCAGTACTTC.

The chain couples TRBV18 to TRBJ1-1; 10 bases fit TRBD1. With 6 bases clipped from V and 5 bases from J, the junction kept 6 bases outside the gene matches. The length of the CDR3 is 14 residues. CDR1 KGHSH and CDR2 LQKENI come from the germline V gene. In nucleotides, the CDR3 is TGTGCCAGCTCCCGTTGGGACAGGGGTACTGAAGCTTTCTTT. It codes for CASSRWDRGTEAFF.

V is TRBV6-5 and J is TRBJ2-4, with 9 bases lining up with TRBD2. The J call may be incorrect, as the DNA end agrees better with TRBJ2-7. This CDR3 spans 18 amino acids. Germline CDR1 MNHEY, CDR2 SVGAGI. CDR3 coding DNA: TGTGCCAGCAGTTACCACAACCTGGAGGGCGGGAGGGTTTACGAGCAGTACTTC. This translates into CASSYHNLEGGRVYEQYF.

On this clonotype: This CDR3 is missing its conserved last phenylalanine or tryptophan, likely due to a read error. V usage is TRBV6-5 and J usage is TRBJ1-1; TRBD1 matches 7 bases. CDR1 MNHEY and CDR2 SVGAGI come from the germline V gene. The CDR3 length is 14 residues. CDR3 bases: TGTGCCAGCAGTTCTCCGACAGGGCGAACTGCAGCTTTCTGT. Translating it yields CASSSPTGRTAAFC.

Only a few counts were recorded for this clonotype. CDR3 residues: CASRPSGSNYEQYF. The CDR3 region has the DNA TGTGCCAGCAGACCAAGCGGGAGCAACTACGAGCAGTACTTC. This rearrangement joins TRBV12-3 or TRBV12-4 to TRBJ2-7; 8 positions agree with TRBD2. There are 14 residues in the CDR3. With V trimmed by 6 bases and J by 3 bases, 7 bases remained unmatched.

This clonotype was observed a few times. The rearrangement uses TRBV6-5 and TRBJ2-5; TRBD2 matches at 9 bases. V shed 6 bases, J shed 4 bases, and the junction held 6 bases outside the gene matches. The CDR3 is 14 amino acids. Germline CDR1 reads MNHEY; CDR2 reads SVGAGI. CDR3 DNA sequence: TGTGCCAGCAGCCACTTAGCGGGAGTAGAGACCCAGTACTTC. This sequence encodes CASSHLAGVETQYF.

This sequence joins TRBV20-1 and TRBJ1-2; D uncertain. The CDR3 sequence is 12 residues long. Germline lookup yields CDR1 DFQATT and CDR2 SNEGSKA (reference sequence). The V and J ends lost 3 bases and 4 bases respectively, with 9 bases between them. The CDR3 DNA follows: TGCAGTGCTAGGGACGGAAGCTATGGCTACACCTTC. This codes for CSARDGSYGYTF.

The chain carries TRBV5-1 and TRBJ2-5; a possible D gene is TRBD1 (5 bases). V gave up 4 bases and J gave up 3 bases, with 7 bases separating them. The CDR3 has 12 amino acids. CDR1 and CDR2 from the germline V gene are SGHRS and YFSETQ. The CDR3 region is CASSPREETQYF. The CDR3 nucleotides read TGCGCCAGCAGCCCCAGGGAAGAGACCCAGTACTTC.

This clonotype showed up just once. This chain connects TRBV2 to TRBJ2-4; possibly TRBD1 for D (6 bases). The J call could be wrong; TRBJ2-7 is a better fit for the DNA end. The CDR3 contains 13 residues. Germline assignment: CDR1 SNHLY and CDR2 FYNNEI. The CDR3 sequence: CASNRQDAYEQYF. The CDR3 region has the DNA TGTGCCAGCAATCGACAGGATGCCTACGAGCAGTACTTC.

This clonotype was picked up one time. The rearrangement links TRBV10-3 to TRBJ1-6; 9 positions match TRBD1. V shed 4 bases, J shed 6 bases, and the junction held 7 bases outside the gene matches. CDR1 and CDR2 (germline): ENHRY, SYGVKD. CDR3 size: 16 residues. This CDR3 is CAISVGTGRGNSPLHF. DNA for the CDR3: TGTGCCATCAGTGTTGGGACAGGGCGGGGTAATTCACCCCTCCACTTT.

CDR3 bases: TGTGCCAGCAACCGGGACACCGCTTCACCCCTCCACTTT. Protein sequence: CASNRDTASPLHF. V gene TRBV2 combines with J gene TRBJ1-6, with D perhaps matching TRBD1 (6 bases). Germline CDR1 and CDR2: SNHLY and FYNNEI. The CDR3 runs to 13 residues. With 7 bases removed from V and 9 bases from J, the gap between germline ends came to 13 bases.

The genes are TRBV20-1 and TRBJ2-7, with 7 bases lining up with TRBD1. The V and J ends lost 3 bases and 2 bases, in that order; junction bases with no gene match: 4. The CDR3 length is 13 residues. The germline gives CDR1 DFQATT, CDR2 SNEGSKA (reference sequence). CDR3 residues: CSASGTDPYEQYF. DNA for the CDR3: TGCAGTGCTAGCGGGACAGACCCCTACGAGCAGTACTTC.

This clonotype showed up just a few times. The chain employs TRBV29-1 and TRBJ2-5; D uncertain. V dropped 4 bases and J dropped 2 bases, with 11 bases sitting between them. Germline V gives CDR1 SQVTM, CDR2 ANQGSEA. The CDR3 spans 13 residues. This CDR3 reads CSVVTRWQETQYF. The CDR3 coding sequence is TGCAGCGTTGTAACGAGGTGGCAAGAGACCCAGTACTTC.